This record concerns one T cell receptor beta chain sequence. Its specificity is unknown. The data were obtained in a study of T cells in localized non-small cell lung cancer. Libraries were prepared by immunoSEQ multiplex PCR; TCRdb keeps only in-frame clonotypes and omits some of them. This sample has 70,000 to 95,000 clones, with roughly 93% found just once. Study observations and caveats: Sequencing, confined to only one tumor region, leaves heterogeneity possible. Tumor trailed uninvolved adjacent lung in T cell clonality, which peaked there.

CDR3 length equals 15 residues. The V end lost 6 bases, the J end lost 0 bases, and 12 bases lay between the germline ends. The germline CDR1 and CDR2 sequences are LGHNA and YNFKEQ. Here the sequenced sample was PBMCs, taken before any cancer treatment. This clonotype originated in a woman aged 40 to 75 with stage II squamous cell lung carcinoma. V gene TRBV4-2 combines with J gene TRBJ1-5, with D unresolved. The CDR3 coding sequence is TGTGCCAGCAGGTCGAGCTACCATAGCAATCAGCCCCAGCATTTT. Protein: CASRSSYHSNQPQHF.